Presented here are 27 T cell receptor beta chains from one specimen sequenced in a study of T cells after yellow fever vaccination. TCRdb recomputed calls from the 5' RACE reads with MiXCR, one row per CDR3 protein. The sample includes about 630,000 distinct CDR3 sequences, approximately 13% of them seen just once. This sample comprised PBMCs, obtained on the day of the yellow fever booster vaccination. The receptors originated from a man aged 25 to 45 who received the YFV17D yellow fever vaccine.

This clonotype turned up a few times. The chain employs TRBV7-9 and TRBJ2-1; tentative D call: TRBD1 (5 bases). The CDR3 consists of 15 residues. Germline CDR1 reads SEHNR; CDR2 reads FQNEAQ (reference sequence). The ends were cut back, 0 bases at V and 8 bases at J, with 14 bases in the middle. CDR3 sequence: CASSLAYQGFDEQFF. For the CDR3, the DNA is TGTGCCAGCAGCTTAGCCTACCAGGGATTCGATGAGCAGTTCTTC. Combining the CDR3 with reference TRBV7-9 and TRBJ2-1 gives the whole variable domain DTGVSQNPRHKITKRGQNVTFRCDPISEHNRLYWYRQTLGQGPEFLTYFQNEAQLEKSRLLSDRFSAERPKGSFSTLEIQRTEQGDSAMYLCASSLAYQGFDEQFFGPGTRLTVL.

This clonotype was seen a few times. The chain links TRBV20-1 to TRBJ2-5; possibly TRBD2 for D (5 bases). The V and J ends lost 6 bases and 1 base respectively, with 18 bases between them. Germline assignment: CDR1 DFQATT and CDR2 SNEGSKA (reference sequence). The CDR3 runs to 15 residues. The CDR3 is CSASGESPTQETQYF. The CDR3 DNA sequence: TGCAGTGCCTCCGGGGAGAGCCCGACCCAAGAGACCCAGTACTTC.

This clonotype has a handful of counts. The chain has TRBV12-3 or TRBV12-4 and TRBJ2-3; the D gene is possibly TRBD1 (6 bases). The CDR3 sequence is 12 residues long. V was pared by 5 bases and J by 7 bases, with 10 bases between. The CDR3 loop reads CASSTRGNTQYF. CDR3 coding DNA: TGTGCCAGCAGTACCAGGGGAAATACGCAGTATTTT.

This clonotype was detected only a few times. The rearrangement uses TRBV19 and TRBJ2-3; no reliable D call. Deletions cut 3 bases from V and 0 bases from J, with 7 bases between. The CDR3 has 14 residues. The germline V gene has CDR1 LNHDA and CDR2 SQIVND (reference sequence). The CDR3 DNA sequence: TGTGCCAGTAGTATCTATGGGAGCACAGATACGCAGTATTTT. Its translation is CASSIYGSTDTQYF.

This sequence joins TRBV5-6 and TRBJ2-7, with D uncertain. CDR1 is SGHDT, CDR2 YYEEEE, per germline. This CDR3 contains 15 residues. V lost 5 bases, J lost 0 bases, and 15 bases lay in between. The CDR3 nucleotides are TGTGCCAGCAGTGACGGACCACCCGGCTCCTACGAGCAGTACTTC. Translation: CASSDGPPGSYEQYF.

The V call is TRBV6-1, the J call TRBJ2-3; 10 bases agree with TRBD1. This CDR3 region has 14 residues. Germline V gene lookup returns CDR1 MNHNS and CDR2 SASEGT. After removal of 5 bases from V and 5 bases from J, the junction contained 4 bases not matched to a gene. CDR3 loop: CASSMTGGKDTQYF. For the CDR3, the DNA is TGTGCCAGCAGTATGACAGGGGGCAAAGATACGCAGTATTTT.

The chain links TRBV7-6 to TRBJ1-2; D is perhaps TRBD1 (6 bases). Germline V gene lookup returns CDR1 SGHVS and CDR2 FNYEAQ. This CDR3 spans 14 amino acids. Trimming stripped 5 bases from V and 7 bases from J, with 17 bases between. CDR3 DNA sequence: TGTGCCAGCAGCCGCGCCCCTACAGGGACTGGCTACACCTTC. Translation gives CASSRAPTGTGYTF.

There are a few counts of this clonotype. The chain combines TRBV5-1 with TRBJ1-1, with 8 bases that match TRBD1. Per the germline V gene, CDR1 is SGHRS and CDR2 is YFSETQ. V was pared by 3 bases and J by 5 bases, with 15 bases of the junction left unmatched. CDR3 length equals 17 residues. The CDR3 reads CASSSGQGGLKGTEAFF. The CDR3 nucleotides read TGCGCCAGCAGCTCCGGACAGGGAGGTCTTAAGGGAACTGAAGCTTTCTTT.

This chain joins TRBV19 and TRBJ2-3; 7 bases line up with TRBD2. With 6 bases clipped from V and 4 bases from J, the junction kept 7 bases outside the gene matches. From germline, CDR1 is LNHDA and CDR2 SQIVND (reference sequence). The CDR3 is 14 residues long. CDR3 sequence reads: CASSSGGSPDTQYF. CDR3 coding DNA: TGTGCCAGTAGCAGCGGCGGGAGCCCAGATACGCAGTATTTT.

This clonotype was recorded only once. V and J are TRBV6-5 and TRBJ2-7; weak D call: TRBD2 (5 bases). Germline-derived CDR1 and CDR2 are MNHEY and SVGAGI. This CDR3 spans 11 amino acids. Deletions cut 7 bases from V and 5 bases from J, with 9 bases between. The CDR3 DNA is TGTGCCAGCATTTTCGGGGACGAGCAGTACTTC. Protein product: CASIFGDEQYF.

The sample holds a few counts of this clonotype. This chain connects TRBV7-2 to TRBJ2-2; possible D gene TRBD1, 6 bases. The germline CDR1 and CDR2 sequences are SGHTA and FQGNSA. V lost 5 bases to trimming and J lost 7 bases, with 14 bases between them. The CDR3 totals 14 residues. CDR3 residues: CASSVRGWGGELFF. The CDR3 nucleotides read TGTGCCAGCAGCGTTAGGGGGTGGGGCGGGGAGCTGTTTTTT.

The J gene is TRBJ2-7, the V gene TRBV4-3; 10 nucleotides align to TRBD2. V trimming: 2 bases; J trimming: 0 bases; junction bases outside the gene matches: 4. There are 16 residues in the CDR3. CDR1 and CDR2 from the germline V gene are LGHNA and YSLEER. As DNA, the CDR3 is TGCGCCAGCAGCCAAAATAGCGGGAGGAGCTCCTACGAGCAGTACTTC. Translation gives CASSQNSGRSSYEQYF.

The V gene is TRBV20-1, the J gene TRBJ1-5, with 7 bases that match TRBD1. The length of the CDR3 is 17 residues. Unmatched junction bases numbered 12, after V lost 1 base and J lost 3 bases. CDR1 DFQATT and CDR2 SNEGSKA come from the germline V gene (reference sequence). The CDR3 DNA reads as TGCAGTGCTAGAGGGGACAGCCCGAATCCTACCAATCAGCCCCAGCATTTT. Translating gives CSARGDSPNPTNQPQHF.

The chain couples TRBV12-3 or TRBV12-4 to TRBJ2-1, with D possibly TRBD2 on 5 matching bases. Trimming cost V 2 bases and J 9 bases, with 17 bases left between them. This CDR3 comprises 15 residues. Written as DNA, the CDR3 is TGTGCCAGCAGTTTACTATCGGGAAGGTGGGGTGAGCAGTTCTTC. Its protein product is CASSLLSGRWGEQFF.

The chain joins TRBV2 to TRBJ2-2, with TRBD1 identical over 8 bases. This CDR3 comprises 15 residues. V was pared by 6 bases and J by 6 bases, with 9 bases of the junction left unmatched. The germline V gene has CDR1 SNHLY and CDR2 FYNNEI. The CDR3 DNA follows: TGTGCCAGCAGGGTCTCAGGGGGCTCTTCCGGGGAGCTGTTTTTT. Translating gives CASRVSGGSSGELFF.

V is TRBV5-1 and J is TRBJ2-1; D might be TRBD1 (6 bases). The CDR3 is 17 residues long. Germline assignment: CDR1 SGHRS and CDR2 YFSETQ. V was pared by 0 bases and J by 8 bases, with 21 bases between. CDR3 bases: TGCGCCAGCAGCTTGGCCGTTGGGGGCCCCGGTGTGGATGAGCAGTTCTTC. Amino acids: CASSLAVGGPGVDEQFF.

This clonotype was observed a few times. The chain is built from TRBV16 and TRBJ2-3; D not resolved. CDR3 size: 14 residues. V shed 7 bases and J shed 4 bases, with 15 bases lying between them. CDR1 and CDR2 from the germline V gene are KGHSY and FQNENV. CDR3 protein: CASTRISSADTQYF. The CDR3, as DNA: TGTGCCAGCACCCGGATCAGTTCGGCAGATACGCAGTATTTT. The variable domain in full, with the rest retrieved from reference TRBV16 and TRBJ2-3, is GEEVAQTPKHLVRGEGQKAKLYCAPIKGHSYVFWYQQVLKNEFKFLISFQNENVFDETGMPKERFSAKCLPNSPCSLEIQATKLEDSAVYFCASTRISSADTQYFGPGTRLTVL.

This chain uses TRBV7-8 with TRBJ1-5; D is undetermined. Trimming left V 2 bases short and J 6 bases short, with 8 bases between. Looked up from germline, CDR1 is SGHVS and CDR2 is FQNEAQ. The CDR3 runs to 13 residues. CDR3 DNA sequence: TGTGCCAGCAGCTTACAACAAGGTCAGCCCCAGCATTTT. It specifies CASSLQQGQPQHF.

This clonotype turned up a few times. This chain joins TRBV28 and TRBJ2-6; perhaps TRBD1 as D (6 bases). The V gene's germline CDR1 is MDHEN and CDR2 SYDVKM. The CDR3 spans 16 residues. V gave up 2 bases and J gave up 3 bases, with 11 bases separating them. CDR3 in amino acids: CASSLTGFNGANVLTF. Written as DNA, the CDR3 is TGTGCCAGCAGTTTAACAGGGTTTAATGGGGCCAACGTCCTGACTTTC.

The CDR3 sequence: CASSLGRLAGGFEQFF. The CDR3 region has the DNA TGTGCCAGCAGCTTGGGCCGCCTAGCGGGAGGGTTTGAGCAGTTCTTC. This chain joins TRBV5-4 and TRBJ2-1, with TRBD2 identical over 12 bases. The CDR3 is 16 residues long. CDR1 and CDR2 from the germline V gene are SGHNT and YYREEE (reference sequence). V lost 0 bases and J lost 9; bases outside the gene matches: 7.

The rearrangement joins TRBV28 to TRBJ2-7; 9 bases agree with TRBD2. Germline V gene sequence: CDR1 MDHEN, CDR2 SYDVKM. The CDR3 sequence is 15 residues long. J gave up 1 base and V 7 bases, and 8 bases lay outside the gene matches. CDR3: CASTRALAGSYEQYF. In DNA form, the CDR3 reads TGTGCCAGCACCCGAGCGCTAGCGGGATCCTACGAGCAGTACTTC.

The chain uses TRBV9 and TRBJ1-2; D is unclear. The V end was cut by 0 bases, the J end by 7 bases, with 10 bases between. CDR3 length equals 13 residues. CDR1 and CDR2 from the germline V gene are SGDLS and YYNGEE. CDR3 protein: CASSVASDGGYTF. DNA of the CDR3: TGTGCCAGCAGCGTAGCCAGTGACGGTGGCTACACCTTC.

This clonotype came up a few times. This chain joins TRBV6-2 or TRBV6-3 and TRBJ2-5, with 11 bases aligning to TRBD1. Germline V lookup: CDR1 MNHEY, CDR2 SVGEGT. The CDR3 extends over 16 amino acids. The V and J ends lost 2 bases and 3 bases, in that order; junction bases with no gene match: 5. In DNA, the CDR3 is TGTGCCAGCAGTTACCTCGGACAGGGGGCAAAAGAGACCCAGTACTTC. It encodes CASSYLGQGAKETQYF.

The sample holds a few counts of this clonotype. CDR3 loop: CSVGEASRANVLTF. The CDR3 DNA sequence: TGCAGCGTTGGGGAAGCGTCCAGGGCCAACGTCCTGACTTTC. The gene calls are TRBV29-1 and TRBJ2-6; D is unclear. The germline CDR1 and CDR2 sequences are SQVTM and ANQGSEA. The CDR3 extends over 14 amino acids. The V end was cut by 4 bases, the J end by 5 bases, with 12 bases between.

This clonotype was observed a handful of times. V gene TRBV7-2 combines with J gene TRBJ1-1; a weak D match, TRBD1 (5 bases). V lost 1 base and J lost 4, with 13 bases in between. The CDR3 runs to 15 residues. CDR1 SGHTA and CDR2 FQGNSA come from the germline V gene. CDR3 coding DNA: TGTGCCAGCAGCTTAGGTCCGGGGGAGAGCACTGAAGCTTTCTTT. Encoded protein: CASSLGPGESTEAFF.

This clonotype has more than one count but fewer than ten. The chain joins TRBV29-1 to TRBJ2-1; a weak D match, TRBD2 (6 bases). Germline CDR1 SQVTM, CDR2 ANQGSEA. There are 15 residues in the CDR3. V was trimmed by 8 bases and J by 8 bases, leaving 25 bases between them. CDR3 sequence: CSITPSRRAGDEQFF. CDR3 in DNA: TGCAGCATTACCCCCAGCAGGAGGGCCGGGGATGAGCAGTTCTTC.

The chain is built from TRBV6-2 or TRBV6-3 and TRBJ2-1; the D is unclear. Trimming took off 6 bases at V and 9 bases at J, with 15 bases between the two ends. Germline assignment: CDR1 MNHEY and CDR2 SVGEGT. The CDR3 has 13 amino acids. CDR3 sequence reads: CASSRPRTGEQFF. The DNA of the CDR3 is TGTGCCAGCAGCCGCCCCAGGACGGGTGAGCAGTTCTTC.